A single sample gave rise to the 20 T cell receptor beta chains below, sequenced in a study of T cell responses to AZD1222 COVID-19 vaccine. Only in-frame clones appear in the TCRdb table, and some are missing; sequencing was by immunoSEQ multiplex PCR. The sample has about 130,000 clones; more than 80% are singletons. The material was peripheral blood, obtained on day 0 of AZD1222 vaccination. The receptors come from an adult in good health.

The rearrangement links TRBV7-2 to TRBJ2-1; tentative D call: TRBD1 (6 bases). This CDR3 contains 16 residues. Germline CDR1 is SGHTA and CDR2 is FQGNSA. Trimming left V 5 bases short and J 4 bases short, with 18 bases between. CDR3 coding DNA: TGTGCCAGCAGCCCCCAGGGGCCCACCCAGTACAATGAGCAGTTCTTC. Translating gives CASSPQGPTQYNEQFF.

The V call is TRBV7-9, the J call TRBJ2-1; D is unresolved. V shed 8 bases and J shed 4 bases, with 9 bases lying between them. CDR3 length equals 12 residues. Germline V CDR1 and CDR2: SEHNR, FQNEAQ (reference sequence). The DNA for the CDR3 is TGTGCCAGCCGGAGAGGTTACAATGAGCAGTTCTTC. Encoded protein: CASRRGYNEQFF.

V usage is TRBV28 and J usage is TRBJ1-3; D is unclear. The V gene's germline CDR1 is MDHEN and CDR2 SYDVKM. The CDR3 totals 18 residues. V was cut by 1 base and J by 0 bases, with 16 bases left in between. CDR3 in amino acids: CASSLFVEARSSGNTIYF. CDR3 DNA sequence: TGTGCCAGCAGTTTATTTGTTGAGGCGCGGAGCTCTGGAAACACCATATATTTT.

The chain carries TRBV19 and TRBJ2-1; 8 bases align to TRBD1. Trimming cost V 1 base and J 8 bases; bases outside gene matches: 10. The germline V gene has CDR1 LNHDA and CDR2 SQIVND (reference sequence). This CDR3 has 16 amino acids. The CDR3 sequence: CASSIVQGAILHEQFF. The CDR3 DNA reads TGTGCCAGTAGTATAGTGCAGGGGGCGATCCTCCATGAGCAGTTCTTC.

Of note for this clone: Other DNA sequences in this sample translate to the same CDR3. The chain recombines TRBV29-1 with TRBJ1-4; D might be TRBD1 (5 bases). V lost 6 bases and J lost 7, with 9 bases in between. This CDR3 contains 11 residues. The germline V gene has CDR1 SQVTM and CDR2 ANQGSEA. The CDR3 is CSVRVGEKLFF. The CDR3 DNA is TGCAGCGTCAGGGTTGGTGAAAAACTGTTTTTT.

The chain combines TRBV5-6 with TRBJ2-3; possible D gene TRBD1, 6 bases. Germline assignment: CDR1 SGHDT and CDR2 YYEEEE. The V end was cut by 2 bases, the J end by 6 bases, with 16 bases between. There are 15 residues in the CDR3. The CDR3 sequence: CASSFRDTRMDTQYF. The CDR3, as DNA: TGTGCCAGCAGCTTTCGGGACACTCGCATGGATACGCAGTATTTT.

This clone was seen once. The chain uses TRBV11-3 and TRBJ2-5, with D tentatively TRBD1 (6 bases). Per the germline V gene, CDR1 is SGHNT and CDR2 is YENEEA. Trimming removed 0 bases at V and 5 bases at J, with 25 bases between. The CDR3 is 19 amino acids. The CDR3 loop is CASSLEIFSRDTAGETQYF. The CDR3 nucleotides are TGTGCCAGCAGCTTAGAAATCTTTTCACGGGACACAGCCGGGGAGACCCAGTACTTC.

This clone was found many times. This sequence joins TRBV11-3 and TRBJ2-2; 7 bases line up with TRBD2. CDR3 length: 17 amino acids. Germline V gene lookup returns CDR1 SGHNT and CDR2 YENEEA. V trimming: 5 bases; J trimming: 6 bases; junction bases outside the gene matches: 15. The DNA for the CDR3 is TGTGCCAGCAGCCTAGCGATTGGCGGGGCGGGGGCCGGGGAGCTGTTTTTT. Translating gives CASSLAIGGAGAGELFF.

The chain has TRBV28 and TRBJ1-3; TRBD1 agrees at 7 bases. The CDR3 has 16 residues. J was trimmed by 0 bases and V by 5 bases; bases with no gene match: 7. Looked up from germline, CDR1 is MDHEN and CDR2 is SYDVKM. The CDR3 protein is CASSEDRVHSGNTIYF. Written as DNA, the CDR3 is TGTGCCAGCAGTGAAGACAGGGTGCACTCTGGAAACACCATATATTTT. The whole variable domain, filled in from reference TRBV28 and TRBJ1-3, reads DVKVTQSSRYLVKRTGEKVFLECVQDMDHENMFWYRQDPGLGLRLIYFSYDVKMKEKGDIPEGYSVSREKKERFSLILESASTNQTSMYLCASSEDRVHSGNTIYFGEGSWLTVV.

The genes are TRBV7-9 and TRBJ2-3; perhaps TRBD2 as D (6 bases). V lost 6 bases and J 4 bases, leaving 14 bases between the germline ends. Germline CDR1 is SEHNR and CDR2 is FQNEAQ (reference sequence). The CDR3 is 14 residues long. DNA of the CDR3: TGTGCCAGCAGTCCCGGCTCGGGGGCAGATACGCAGTATTTT. It codes for CASSPGSGADTQYF.

This clone was seen a handful of times. This chain uses TRBV6-1 with TRBJ1-3, with TRBD1 matching over 8 bases. This CDR3 has 16 residues. CDR1 is MNHNS, CDR2 SASEGT, per germline. Trimming removed 3 bases from V and 0 bases from J; junction bases left unmatched: 4. The CDR3 loop reads CASSEDRAYSGNTIYF. DNA of the CDR3: TGTGCCAGCAGTGAGGACAGGGCCTACTCTGGAAACACCATATATTTT.

The rearrangement uses TRBV18 and TRBJ2-7; the match to TRBD1 covers 8 bases. V lost 6 bases, J lost 1 base, and 8 bases stayed unmatched. Germline loops: CDR1 KGHSH, CDR2 LQKENI. This CDR3 has 15 residues. CDR3 DNA: TGTGCCAGCTCTCGACCCGGGACAGGATCCTACGAGCAGTACTTC. Its protein product is CASSRPGTGSYEQYF.

The chain employs TRBV3-1 (or the pseudogene TRBV3-2) and TRBJ1-6; 8 nucleotides match TRBD1. CDR3 length: 18 residues. CDR1 and CDR2 (germline): LGHDT, YNNKEL (reference sequence). After removal of 6 bases from V and 7 bases from J, the junction contained 17 bases not matched to a gene. The CDR3 loop is CASRRNSLQGAQNSPLHF. In nucleotides, the CDR3 is TGTGCCAGCAGACGCAACTCCCTTCAGGGGGCGCAGAATTCACCCCTCCACTTT.

The chain employs TRBV6-5 and TRBJ1-6, with 9 bases identical to TRBD1. This CDR3 comprises 15 residues. V was pared by 6 bases and J by 8 bases, with 8 bases of the junction left unmatched. The V gene's germline CDR1 is MNHEY and CDR2 SVGAGI. This chain's CDR3 is CASRLDRGFDSPLHF. DNA for the CDR3: TGTGCCAGCAGGTTGGACAGGGGATTTGATTCACCCCTCCACTTT.

This chain uses TRBV9 with TRBJ2-1, with D possibly matching TRBD2 (6 bases). Germline V lookup: CDR1 SGDLS, CDR2 YYNGEE. The ends were cut back, 2 bases at V and 8 bases at J, with 14 bases in the middle. The CDR3 is 14 amino acids. The CDR3 reads CASSVGTLNYEQFF. The CDR3 DNA sequence: TGTGCCAGCAGCGTCGGGACTCTTAACTATGAGCAGTTCTTC.

J is TRBJ1-1 and V is TRBV5-1; 10 positions agree with TRBD1. This CDR3 comprises 14 residues. The trim removed 3 bases at V and 4 bases at J, leaving 3 bases unmatched. Germline lookup yields CDR1 SGHRS and CDR2 YFSETQ. CDR3 in amino acids: CASSWGQGTTEAFF. CDR3 in DNA: TGCGCCAGCAGCTGGGGACAGGGGACCACTGAAGCTTTCTTT.

This chain joins TRBV27 and TRBJ2-5, with D maybe TRBD1 (5 bases). The CDR3 length is 14 residues. Germline V gene data show CDR1 as MNHEY and CDR2 as SMNVEV (reference sequence). Trimming pared 6 bases from V and 1 base from J, leaving 12 bases between. This chain's CDR3 is CASRRQGTQETQYF. The CDR3 DNA sequence: TGTGCCAGCAGGAGGCAGGGAACCCAAGAGACCCAGTACTTC.

This clone was recorded a few times. The J gene is TRBJ1-5, the V gene TRBV15; tentative D call: TRBD1 (5 bases). V dropped 5 bases and J dropped 3 bases, with 20 bases sitting between them. This CDR3 spans 17 amino acids. Germline values: CDR1 LNHNV, CDR2 YYDKDF (reference sequence). The CDR3 DNA reads as TGTGCCACCAGCTCCCATCGGGGGGTGGGATTCAATCAGCCCCAGCATTTT. Protein: CATSSHRGVGFNQPQHF.

The chain recombines TRBV5-6 with TRBJ2-2; D is ambiguous. This CDR3 is 14 amino acids long. Germline CDR1 and CDR2: SGHDT and YYEEEE. Trimming stripped 6 bases from V and 3 bases from J, with 12 bases between. The CDR3, as DNA: TGTGCCAGCAAAAACGGGCTGCACACCGGGGAGCTGTTTTTT. It yields the protein CASKNGLHTGELFF. Full variable domain (rest looked up from reference TRBV5-6 and TRBJ2-2): DAGVTQSPTHLIKTRGQQVTLRCSPKSGHDTVSWYQQALGQGPQFIFQYYEEEERQRGNFPDRFSGHQFPNYSSELNVNALLLGDSALYLCASKNGLHTGELFFGEGSRLTVL.

The chain combines TRBV28 with TRBJ1-2, with D possibly TRBD1 on 5 matching bases. The CDR3 loop spans 16 amino acids. Per the germline V gene, CDR1 is MDHEN and CDR2 is SYDVKM. Trimming pared 5 bases from V and 2 bases from J, leaving 18 bases between. CDR3 residues: CASSPPGTEANYGYTF. The CDR3 coding sequence is TGTGCCAGCAGTCCGCCCGGGACCGAGGCCAACTATGGCTACACCTTC.